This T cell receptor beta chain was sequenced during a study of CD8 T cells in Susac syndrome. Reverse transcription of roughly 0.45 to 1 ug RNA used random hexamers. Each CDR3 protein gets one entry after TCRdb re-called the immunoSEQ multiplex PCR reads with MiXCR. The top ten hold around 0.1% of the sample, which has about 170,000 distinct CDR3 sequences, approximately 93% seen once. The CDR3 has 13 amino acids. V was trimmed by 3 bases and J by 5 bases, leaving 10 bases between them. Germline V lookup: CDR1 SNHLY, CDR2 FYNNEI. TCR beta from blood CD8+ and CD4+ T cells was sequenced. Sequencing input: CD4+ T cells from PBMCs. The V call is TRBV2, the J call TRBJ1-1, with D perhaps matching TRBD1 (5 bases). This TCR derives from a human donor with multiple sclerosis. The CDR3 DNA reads TGTGCCAGCAGTGAGGAGAAGGGGACTGAAGCTTTCTTT. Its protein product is CASSEEKGTEAFF.